Following are 21 T cell receptor beta chains from one sample sequenced in a study of T cells in Graves' hyperthyroidism and ophthalmopathy. Researchers took RNA transcripts and amplified the TCR beta CDR3 regions from them. When the TCR CDR3 underwent first-round RT-PCR, the HTBI primer set was used. From the multiplex PCR reads, TCRdb called clonotypes with MiXCR, one entry per CDR3 protein. The data show hundreds of thousands of distinct CDR3 sequences, under 45% seen once. The sequencing input was blood. The receptor source for this set is a middle-aged woman with Graves' hyperthyroidism.

This clonotype was seen ten or more times. J is TRBJ2-7 and V is TRBV7-8; 7 nucleotides line up with TRBD2. V shed 1 base, J shed 2 bases, and the junction held 8 bases outside the gene matches. CDR1 and CDR2 (germline): SGHVS, FQNEAQ. The CDR3 length is 16 residues. CDR3 protein: CASSLVAGLVAYEQYF. CDR3 coding DNA: TGTGCCAGCAGCTTAGTCGCCGGACTAGTTGCCTACGAGCAGTACTTC.

This clonotype was counted at least ten times. The V call is TRBV20-1, the J call TRBJ1-4; 7 bases line up with TRBD1. Germline V gives CDR1 DFQATT, CDR2 SNEGSKA (reference sequence). The length of the CDR3 is 10 residues. J gave up 14 bases and V 3 bases, and 3 bases lay outside the gene matches. In DNA form, the CDR3 reads TGCAGTGCTAGCGAGGGGGCCCTGTTTTTT. It specifies CSASEGALFF.

A note on this clonotype: Given a much more abundant clone one base away, this may be a read error. V usage is TRBV7-2 and J usage is TRBJ2-5; D is perhaps TRBD2 (6 bases). The germline CDR1 and CDR2 sequences are SGHTA and FQGNSA. The CDR3 has 12 amino acids. The CDR3 nucleotides read TGTGCCAGCAGCCCGGGGGACTCGACCCAGCACTTC. As protein: CASSPGDSTQHF.

This sequence joins TRBV20-1 and TRBJ1-3; TRBD1 might be the D (5 bases). Germline CDR1 reads DFQATT; CDR2 reads SNEGSKA (reference sequence). The CDR3 has 13 amino acids. V dropped 2 bases and J dropped 4 bases, with 9 bases sitting between them. For the CDR3, the DNA is TGCAGTGCTAGAAATGCAGGGGGAAACACCATATATTTT. Translating gives CSARNAGGNTIYF.

The V call is TRBV20-1, the J call TRBJ2-7; weak D call: TRBD2 (6 bases). Germline V gene lookup returns CDR1 DFQATT and CDR2 SNEGSKA (reference sequence). Trimming removed 7 bases at V and 4 bases at J, with 23 bases between. There are 15 residues in the CDR3. CDR3 in DNA: TGCAGTGTCAGGGCCGGGACTGTCTACGATTACGAGCAGTACTTC. Encoded protein: CSVRAGTVYDYEQYF.

CDR3 nucleotides: TGCAGCTCAAGTATAAGAGGCACAGATACGCAGTATTTT. Encoded protein: CSSSIRGTDTQYF. The rearrangement uses TRBV29-1 and TRBJ2-3, with D hard to call. The CDR3 extends over 13 amino acids. Germline V CDR1 and CDR2: SQVTM, ANQGSEA. The ends were cut back, 8 bases at V and 1 base at J, with 13 bases in the middle.

There are a few counts of this clonotype. This chain uses TRBV7-2 with TRBJ2-7; D is uncertain. CDR3 size: 14 residues. Germline V CDR1 and CDR2: SGHTA, FQGNSA. V gave up 0 bases and J gave up 3 bases, with 9 bases separating them. CDR3 loop: CASSLAVSNYEQYF. The CDR3 nucleotides are TGTGCCAGCAGCTTAGCGGTTTCCAACTACGAGCAGTACTTC.

V is TRBV10-3 and J is TRBJ2-7, with D possibly matching TRBD2 (7 bases). This CDR3 has 14 residues. Germline V gene sequence: CDR1 ENHRY, CDR2 SYGVKD. V gave up 8 bases and J gave up 3 bases, with 17 bases separating them. The chain's CDR3 is CAIGGGGSVYEQYF. The CDR3 DNA reads as TGTGCCATCGGAGGGGGAGGGTCCGTCTACGAGCAGTACTTC.

This clonotype appeared many times. The V call is TRBV2, the J call TRBJ1-1; D gene uncertain. The V gene lost 4 bases and the J gene lost 0 bases, with 12 bases spanning the gap. From germline, CDR1 is SNHLY and CDR2 FYNNEI. There are 15 residues in the CDR3. The CDR3 region is CASSGQARLNTEAFF. The CDR3, as DNA: TGTGCCAGCAGTGGGCAGGCCAGATTGAACACTGAAGCTTTCTTT.

The rearrangement joins TRBV11-2 to TRBJ1-2; no clear D. This CDR3 is 15 amino acids long. Germline V gene sequence: CDR1 SGHAT, CDR2 FQNNGV. Between the trimmed V and J ends, which lost 5 bases and 6 bases, there was a span of 19 bases. CDR3 residues: CASSLDSWARDGYTF. The DNA of the CDR3 is TGTGCCAGCAGCCTGGATTCGTGGGCTCGAGATGGCTACACCTTC.

This clonotype was observed a handful of times. J is TRBJ1-1 and V is TRBV5-1, with D unclear. The V and J ends lost 3 bases and 6 bases respectively, with 18 bases between them. Per germline, CDR1 SGHRS and CDR2 YFSETQ. The CDR3 sequence is 15 residues long. The CDR3 DNA reads as TGCGCCAGCAGCTCGTCGGGTCGGGCGGTGGCTGAAGCTTTCTTT. Translating it yields CASSSSGRAVAEAFF. The full variable domain, its missing parts supplied by reference TRBV5-1 and TRBJ1-1, is KAGVTQTPRYLIKTRGQQVTLSCSPISGHRSVSWYQQTPGQGLQFLFEYFSETQRNKGNFPGRFSGRQFSNSRSEMNVSTLELGDSALYLCASSSSGRAVAEAFFGQGTRLTVV.

The chain joins TRBV7-9 to TRBJ1-4; TRBD1 aligns across 8 bases. In germline, CDR1 is SEHNR, CDR2 FQNEAQ (reference sequence). After removal of 8 bases from V and 4 bases from J, the junction contained 6 bases not matched to a gene. The CDR3 has 14 amino acids. Written as DNA, the CDR3 is TGTGCCAGCGGGCCAGGGGGCAATAATGAAAAACTGTTTTTT. It yields the protein CASGPGGNNEKLFF.

On this clonotype: This likely comes from a read error, as the CDR3 has no conserved phenylalanine or tryptophan at its end. The chain uses TRBV7-9 and TRBJ1-2, with D maybe TRBD1 (5 bases). Germline V CDR1 and CDR2: SEHNR, FQNEAQ (reference sequence). The CDR3 extends over 15 amino acids. Trimming took 6 bases from V and 4 from J, leaving 18 bases between them. The CDR3 protein is CASSYTVDRIYGYTL. In nucleotides, the CDR3 is TGTGCCAGCAGTTACACTGTAGACAGAATCTATGGCTACACCCTC.

The chain uses TRBV15 and TRBJ2-7; D call uncertain. CDR1 is LNHNV and CDR2 is YYDKDF in the germline V gene (reference sequence). The CDR3 extends over 12 amino acids. V lost 2 bases, J lost 3 bases, and 5 bases lay in between. This CDR3 is CATSRLVYEQYF. DNA of the CDR3: TGTGCCACCAGCAGACTGGTCTACGAGCAGTACTTC.

This clonotype was recorded many times. The genes are TRBV29-1 and TRBJ2-7; 12 bases map to TRBD2. This CDR3 comprises 13 residues. J was trimmed by 5 bases and V by 7 bases; bases with no gene match: 6. CDR1 SQVTM and CDR2 ANQGSEA come from the germline V gene. The CDR3 spells CSGRLAGEHEQYF. The CDR3, as DNA: TGCAGCGGGAGACTAGCGGGAGAGCACGAGCAGTACTTC.

Regarding this clonotype: Germline is not matched at one junction end, which may reflect a read error. This sequence joins TRBV10-3 and TRBJ2-7, with no clear D. Germline CDR1 is ENHRY and CDR2 is SYGVKD. The CDR3 consists of 14 residues. CDR3 bases: TGTGCCAGCAGTTCCCCGCCGTCTCGTGGCGAGCAGTACTTC. Residues: CASSSPPSRGEQYF.

Worth noting for this clonotype: This may stem from a read error, because a much larger clone lies one nucleotide away. V gene TRBV20-1 combines with J gene TRBJ2-7, with 8 bases identical to TRBD2. The germline V gene has CDR1 DFQATT and CDR2 SNEGSKA (reference sequence). CDR3 size: 13 residues. Losses at the gene ends were 4 bases for V and 5 bases for J; bases not matched to a gene: 7. Here the CDR3 DNA reads TGCAGTGCTAAAAGACCAGCGGGGGACGAGCAGTACTTC. Its protein is CSAKRPAGDEQYF.

The table lists this clonotype with a few counts. This chain connects TRBV5-1 to TRBJ2-5, with 7 bases fitting TRBD2. Germline V gene lookup returns CDR1 SGHRS and CDR2 YFSETQ. V dropped 0 bases and J dropped 4; count of bases not matched to a gene: 9. The CDR3 extends over 16 amino acids. CDR3 in DNA: TGCGCCAGCAGCTTGGCCGGACTAGTGGGGGGAGAGACCCAGTACTTC. Protein product: CASSLAGLVGGETQYF.

The chain is built from TRBV7-2 and TRBJ2-1; perhaps TRBD2 as D (7 bases). The CDR3 runs 15 residues. The V gene's germline CDR1 is SGHTA and CDR2 FQGNSA. V was shortened by 1 base and J by 5 bases, with 12 bases between the two germline ends. The CDR3: CASSLGRGGHNEQFF. The CDR3, as DNA: TGTGCCAGCAGCTTAGGTAGGGGGGGGCACAATGAGCAGTTCTTC.

Points on this clonotype: No conserved phenylalanine or tryptophan is present at the end of the CDR3, so a read error is the likely explanation. The rearrangement joins TRBV12-3 or TRBV12-4 to TRBJ1-1; tentatively, D is TRBD1 (6 bases). The CDR3 is 13 residues long. Trimming stripped 7 bases from V and 1 base from J, with 10 bases between. This chain's CDR3 is CASISQGNTEAFL. The CDR3 region has the DNA TGTGCCAGCATTTCACAGGGGAACACTGAAGCTTTCCTT.

This clonotype showed up just a few times. The gene calls are TRBV6-5 and TRBJ1-1, with D possibly being TRBD1 (5 bases). CDR3 length: 13 amino acids. The V gene lost 6 bases and the J gene lost 0 bases, with 8 bases spanning the gap. CDR1 and CDR2 from the germline V gene are MNHEY and SVGAGI. CDR3 loop: CASRGVMNTEAFF. CDR3 nucleotide sequence: TGTGCCAGCAGGGGGGTGATGAACACTGAAGCTTTCTTT.